This TCR beta chain was sequenced in a study of blood T cell repertoires in COVID-19. Whole-study context: Sites across the United States, Italy and Spain contributed samples from acute and convalescent COVID-19. The cDNA or gDNA used as material had been derived from T cells, B-cell-depleted T cells, or PBMCs.

The germline V gene encodes CDR1 MNHNY and CDR2 SVGAGI (reference sequence). V was clipped by 5 bases and J by 3 bases, with 18 bases between them. The CDR3 is made up of 16 amino acids. The authors' processing: Amplification of reference gene primers provided the estimated nucleated cell counts. Some clones are missing from TCRdb's copy, which holds only in-frame ones; the method was immunoSEQ multiplex PCR. V and J calls and clone size are copied from that table; D and trimming were computed from the DNA. The sample holds some 180,000 clones, 79% seen once. Enrolled during active infection, Seattle patients were then followed longitudinally.

The chain carries TRBV6-6 and TRBJ2-3; maybe TRBD2 (5 bases). What was sequenced was peripheral blood. This TCR derives from a woman aged 40 to 55 with COVID-19, enrolled during active disease. The CDR3, as DNA: TGTGCCAGCAGTCGACCCGGGCCCCCGGGGACAGATACGCAGTATTTT. It codes for CASSRPGPPGTDTQYF.